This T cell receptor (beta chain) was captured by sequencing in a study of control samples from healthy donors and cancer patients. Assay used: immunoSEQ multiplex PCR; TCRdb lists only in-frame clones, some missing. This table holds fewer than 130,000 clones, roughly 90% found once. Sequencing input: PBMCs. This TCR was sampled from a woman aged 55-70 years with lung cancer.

The CDR3 here is CASSLVGGSYNEQFF. The CDR3 nucleotides read TGTGCCAGCAGCTTAGTTGGCGGGAGCTACAATGAGCAGTTCTTC. The rearrangement links TRBV11-3 to TRBJ2-1, with 7 positions matching TRBD2. Per the germline V gene, CDR1 is SGHNT and CDR2 is YENEEA. The trim removed 1 base at V and 3 bases at J, leaving 3 bases unmatched. This CDR3 has 15 residues.